Listed below are T cell receptor beta chains from one sample, sequenced in a study of graft-versus-host responses after intestinal transplantation. Data came from immunoSEQ multiplex PCR; TCRdb stores just in-frame clones and leaves some out. This sample has about 77,000 clones, with 80% to 95% found just once. The sample consisted of PBMCs, taken 98 days after intestinal transplantation. The source is a human patient who received an intestinal transplant, so some T cells may come from the graft donor. Both conserved end residues are part of each CDR3. A D gene is named only where the DNA matches it firmly. Some rows have no size entry. The others give once, few or many, or a class for an expanded clone.

V	D	J	size	CDR3	DNA
TRBV6-6	-	TRBJ2-7	-	CASSYTHRDNEQYF	TGTGCCAGCAGTTACACACACCGGGACAACGAGCAGTACTTC
TRBV11-2	-	TRBJ2-2	-	CASSITNTGELFF	TGTGCCAGCAGCATAACGAACACCGGGGAGCTGTTTTTT
TRBV9	TRBD1	TRBJ2-1	-	CASSVAAGTGGNEQFF	TGTGCCAGCAGCGTAGCGGCCGGGACAGGGGGAAATGAGCAGTTCTTC
TRBV19	-	TRBJ1-6	-	CAGTKYNSPLHF	TGTGCCGGGACAAAATATAATTCACCCCTCCACTTT
TRBV21-1	-	TRBJ1-3	-	CASGGSGTGGRSGNTIYF	TGTGCCAGCGGGGGATCCGGGACAGGGGGCAGATCTGGAAACACCATATATTTT
TRBV4-1	-	TRBJ2-7	-	CASSRASQGLLGEQYF	TGCGCCAGCAGCCGTGCGAGCCAGGGCCTCTTGGGCGAGCAGTACTTC
TRBV7-6	TRBD1	TRBJ1-2	-	CASSLEQGGGYGYTF	TGTGCCAGCAGCTTAGAGCAAGGGGGCGGCTATGGCTACACCTTC
TRBV4-2	-	TRBJ2-1	-	CASSQDWGSSYNEQFF	TGTGCCAGCAGCCAAGATTGGGGGAGCTCCTACAATGAGCAGTTCTTC
TRBV7-9	TRBD1	TRBJ2-7	-	CASSLARTGGGYEQYF	TGTGCCAGCAGCTTAGCAAGGACAGGGGGCGGGTACGAGCAGTACTTC
TRBV29-1	-	TRBJ1-2	-	CSVETGNYGYTF	TGCAGCGTTGAGACGGGGAACTATGGCTACACCTTC
TRBV10-3	-	TRBJ2-1	-	CAISFDNYNEQFF	TGTGCCATCAGTTTCGACAACTACAATGAGCAGTTCTTC
TRBV18	-	TRBJ2-5	-	CASSPDSQETQYF	TGTGCCAGCTCACCAGACAGTCAAGAGACCCAGTACTTC
TRBV5-6	-	TRBJ1-2	-	CASSLLTGAGYGYTF	TGTGCCAGCAGCTTGTTAACAGGCGCTGGCTATGGCTACACCTTC
TRBV19	-	TRBJ1-1	-	CASSQGGTEAFF	TGCGCCAGTAGTCAAGGGGGCACTGAAGCTTTCTTT
TRBV18	TRBD2	TRBJ2-3	-	CASSPSGSTDTQYF	TGTGCCAGCTCACCTAGCGGGAGCACAGATACGCAGTATTTT
TRBV28	-	TRBJ2-3	-	CASSLKWVTTDTQYF	TGTGCCAGCAGTTTGAAGTGGGTGACCACAGATACGCAGTATTTT
TRBV5-1	-	TRBJ2-5	once	CASSSGAGLETQYF	TGCGCCAGCAGCTCCGGAGCGGGTCTGGAGACCCAGTACTTC
TRBV7-6	TRBD1	TRBJ2-3	once	CASSVGQGVFTDTQYF	TGTGCCAGCAGCGTAGGACAGGGGGTCTTCACAGATACGCAGTATTTT
TRBV5-1	-	TRBJ2-1	few	CASSLEQGAYNEQFF	TGCGCCAGCAGCTTGGAACAGGGAGCCTACAATGAGCAGTTCTTC
TRBV6-5	-	TRBJ1-1	-	CASSYSEGLGTEAFF	TGTGCCAGCAGTTACTCGGAGGGGTTGGGAACTGAAGCTTTCTTT
TRBV9	-	TRBJ1-5	-	CASSVDGNQPQHF	TGTGCCAGCAGCGTAGATGGCAATCAGCCCCAGCATTTT
TRBV27	-	TRBJ1-4	few	CASSSLLGANEKLFF	TGTGCCAGCAGTTCCCTATTAGGGGCTAATGAAAAACTGTTTTTT
TRBV4-2	-	TRBJ1-1	few	CASSRQNTEAFF	TGTGCCAGCAGCCGACAGAACACTGAAGCTTTCTTT
TRBV15	-	TRBJ1-1	-	CATSRDRAIAEAFF	TGTGCCACCAGCAGAGACAGGGCGATCGCTGAAGCTTTCTTT
TRBV6-5	-	TRBJ1-1	-	CASSYSPIRTNTEAFF	TGTGCCAGCAGTTACTCACCCATAAGAACAAACACTGAAGCCTTCTTT
TRBV7-2	-	TRBJ1-2	-	CASSFVREIYGYTF	TGTGCCAGCAGCTTTGTCCGGGAGATATATGGCTACACCTTC
TRBV18	TRBD1	TRBJ1-1	-	CASSPSGTGDTEAFF	TGTGCCAGCTCACCATCCGGGACAGGAGACACTGAAGCTTTCTTT
TRBV2	-	TRBJ2-5	-	CASSRAYKETQYF	TGTGCCAGCAGTCGAGCATACAAAGAGACCCAGTACTTC
TRBV5-6	-	TRBJ2-7	-	CASSLVEAPWEQYF	TGTGCCAGCAGCTTGGTTGAGGCCCCTTGGGAGCAGTACTTC
TRBV9	-	TRBJ2-1	-	CASSGRLGTVNNEQFF	TGTGCCAGCAGCGGACGACTCGGGACCGTCAACAATGAGCAGTTCTTC
TRBV12-5	TRBD1	TRBJ2-5	once	CASGLLVGTGGVETQYF	TGTGCTAGTGGTTTGTTAGTTGGGACAGGGGGCGTGGAGACCCAGTACTTC
TRBV13	TRBD2	TRBJ2-1	-	CASSLGREGDNEQFF	TGTGCCAGCAGCTTAGGCCGGGAGGGCGACAATGAGCAGTTCTTC
TRBV11-2	-	TRBJ2-5	-	CASSLAETQYF	TGTGCCAGCAGCTTAGCTGAGACCCAGTACTTC
TRBV5-4	TRBD1	TRBJ2-5	-	CASSSGQGRQETQYF	TGTGCCAGCAGCTCCGGACAGGGGCGGCAAGAGACCCAGTACTTC
TRBV2	TRBD1	TRBJ1-5	-	CASLGDSIGQPQHF	TGTGCCAGCCTAGGGGACAGCATAGGTCAGCCCCAGCATTTT
TRBV6-4	TRBD2	TRBJ2-2	-	CASSDSSGSTGELFF	TGTGCCAGCAGTGACTCTAGCGGGAGCACCGGGGAGCTGTTTTTT
TRBV6-1	TRBD2	TRBJ2-7	once	CASSEQRGMSFHEQYF	TGTGCCAGCAGTGAACAGCGGGGAATGTCTTTCCACGAGCAGTACTTC
TRBV7-2	-	TRBJ2-3	-	CASSLTGNTGVVTQYF	TGTGCCAGCAGCTTAACAGGGAACACGGGTGTCGTTACGCAGTATTTT
TRBV6-5	-	TRBJ1-2	-	CASSYSGQDAYGYTF	TGTGCCAGCAGTTACTCTGGGCAGGATGCCTATGGCTACACCTTC
TRBV10-3	-	TRBJ1-1	few	CAISELQGMNTEAFF	TGTGCCATCAGTGAGTTGCAAGGGATGAACACTGAAGCTTTCTTT
TRBV4-1	TRBD2	TRBJ2-7	-	CASSQAGLASEQYF	TGCGCCAGCAGCCAAGCCGGACTAGCGAGCGAGCAGTACTTC
TRBV6-6	-	TRBJ2-5	-	CASRPVSGRYQETQYF	TGTGCCAGCAGACCCGTTAGTGGGAGGTACCAAGAGACCCAGTACTTC